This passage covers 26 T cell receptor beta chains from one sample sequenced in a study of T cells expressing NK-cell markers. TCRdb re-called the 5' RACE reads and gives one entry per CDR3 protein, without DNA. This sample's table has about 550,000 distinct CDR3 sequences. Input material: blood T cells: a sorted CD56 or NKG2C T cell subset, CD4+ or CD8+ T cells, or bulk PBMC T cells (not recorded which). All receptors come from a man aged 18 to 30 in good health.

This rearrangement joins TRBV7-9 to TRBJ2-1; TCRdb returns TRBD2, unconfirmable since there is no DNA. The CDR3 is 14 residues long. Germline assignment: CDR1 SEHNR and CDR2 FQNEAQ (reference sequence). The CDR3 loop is CASSLSKLENEQFF.

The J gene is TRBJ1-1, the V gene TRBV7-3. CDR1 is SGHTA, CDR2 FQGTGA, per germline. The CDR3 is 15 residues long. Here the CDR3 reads CASSLSAGLNTEAFF.

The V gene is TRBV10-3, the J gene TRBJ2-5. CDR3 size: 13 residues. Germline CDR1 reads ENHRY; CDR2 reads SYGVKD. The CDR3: CAISQQPQETQYF.

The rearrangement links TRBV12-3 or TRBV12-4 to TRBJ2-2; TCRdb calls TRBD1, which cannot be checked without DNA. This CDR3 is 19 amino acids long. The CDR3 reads CASRPRGIPGETNTGELFF.

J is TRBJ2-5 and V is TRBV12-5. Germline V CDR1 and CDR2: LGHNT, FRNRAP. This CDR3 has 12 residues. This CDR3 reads CASGSQDHGPYF.

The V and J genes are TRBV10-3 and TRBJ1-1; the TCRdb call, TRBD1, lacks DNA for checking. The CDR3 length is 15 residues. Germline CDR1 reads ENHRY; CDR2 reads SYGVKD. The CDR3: CAISARDRMSTEAFF.

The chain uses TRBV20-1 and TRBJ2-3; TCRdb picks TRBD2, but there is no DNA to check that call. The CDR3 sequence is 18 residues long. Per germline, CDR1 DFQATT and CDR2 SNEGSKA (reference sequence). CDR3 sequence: CSASLLAGGPKRTDTQYF.

The CDR3 sequence is CASSGLGLGVNEQFF. The chain recombines TRBV2 with TRBJ2-1; no DNA is available, so the TRBD2 call from TCRdb remains unchecked. The CDR3 is 15 amino acids. Germline CDR1 reads SNHLY; CDR2 reads FYNNEI.

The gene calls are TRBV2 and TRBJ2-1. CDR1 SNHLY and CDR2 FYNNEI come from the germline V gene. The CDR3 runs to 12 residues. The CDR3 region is CATTGVLNEQFF.

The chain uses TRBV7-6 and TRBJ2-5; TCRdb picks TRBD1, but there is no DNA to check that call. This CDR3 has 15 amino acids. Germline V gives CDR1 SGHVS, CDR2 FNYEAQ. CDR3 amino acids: CASSFGTGSEETQYF.

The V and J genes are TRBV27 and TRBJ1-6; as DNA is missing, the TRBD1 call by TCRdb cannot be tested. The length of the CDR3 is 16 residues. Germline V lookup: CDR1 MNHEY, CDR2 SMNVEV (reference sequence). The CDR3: CASRIVGGIPNSPLHF.

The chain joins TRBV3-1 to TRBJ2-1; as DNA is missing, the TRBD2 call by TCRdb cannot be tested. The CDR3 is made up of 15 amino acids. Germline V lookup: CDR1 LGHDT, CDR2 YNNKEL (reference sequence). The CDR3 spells CASSQAPAGLNEQFF.

The CDR3 here is CATSDGQVDEQYF. The rearrangement joins TRBV24-1 to TRBJ2-7. Germline loops: CDR1 KGHDR, CDR2 SFDVKD. The CDR3 has 13 residues.

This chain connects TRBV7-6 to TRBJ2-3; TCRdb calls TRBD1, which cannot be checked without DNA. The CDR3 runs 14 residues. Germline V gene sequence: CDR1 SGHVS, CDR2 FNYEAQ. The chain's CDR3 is CASSLGTGRDTQYF.

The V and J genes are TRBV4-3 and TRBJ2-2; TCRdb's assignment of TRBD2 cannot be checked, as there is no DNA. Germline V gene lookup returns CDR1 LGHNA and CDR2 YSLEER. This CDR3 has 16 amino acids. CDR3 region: CASSQDSGLNTGELFF.

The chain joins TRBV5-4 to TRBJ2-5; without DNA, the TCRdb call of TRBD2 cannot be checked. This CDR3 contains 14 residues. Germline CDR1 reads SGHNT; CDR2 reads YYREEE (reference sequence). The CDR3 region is CASSLTPGRETQYF. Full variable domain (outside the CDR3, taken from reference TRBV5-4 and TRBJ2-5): ETGVTQSPTHLIKTRGQQVTLRCSSQSGHNTVSWYQQALGQGPQFIFQYYREEENGRGNFPPRFSGLQFPNYSSELNVNALELDDSALYLCASSLTPGRETQYFGPGTRLLVL.

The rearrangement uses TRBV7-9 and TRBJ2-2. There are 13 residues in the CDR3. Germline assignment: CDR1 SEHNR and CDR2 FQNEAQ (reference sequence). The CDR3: CASRSSAHGELFF. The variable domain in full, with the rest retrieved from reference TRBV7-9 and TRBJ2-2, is DTGVSQNPRHKITKRGQNVTFRCDPISEHNRLYWYRQTLGQGPEFLTYFQNEAQLEKSRLLSDRFSAERPKGSFSTLEIQRTEQGDSAMYLCASRSSAHGELFFGEGSRLTVL.

CDR3 loop: CASQSGSSNEQFF. The chain links TRBV7-9 to TRBJ2-1; there is no DNA to check the TCRdb D call of TRBD2. The CDR3 length is 13 residues. CDR1 is SEHNR, CDR2 FQNEAQ, per germline (reference sequence).

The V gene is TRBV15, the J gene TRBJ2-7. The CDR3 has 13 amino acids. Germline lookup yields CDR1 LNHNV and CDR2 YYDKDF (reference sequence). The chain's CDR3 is CATSRSGPYEQYF.

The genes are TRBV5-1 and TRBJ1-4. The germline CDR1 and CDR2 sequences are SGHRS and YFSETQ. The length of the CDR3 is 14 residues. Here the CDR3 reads CASSLAGLGEKLFF. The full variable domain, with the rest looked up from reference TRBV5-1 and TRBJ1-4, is KAGVTQTPRYLIKTRGQQVTLSCSPISGHRSVSWYQQTPGQGLQFLFEYFSETQRNKGNFPGRFSGRQFSNSRSEMNVSTLELGDSALYLCASSLAGLGEKLFFGSGTQLSVL.

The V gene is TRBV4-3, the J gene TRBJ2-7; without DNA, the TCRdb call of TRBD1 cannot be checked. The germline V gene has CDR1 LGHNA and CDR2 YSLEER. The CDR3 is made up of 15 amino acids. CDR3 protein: CASSQGPGELYEQYF.

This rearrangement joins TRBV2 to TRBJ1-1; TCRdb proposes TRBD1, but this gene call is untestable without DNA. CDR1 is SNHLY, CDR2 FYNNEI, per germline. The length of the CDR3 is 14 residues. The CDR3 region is CASSDPGARTEAFF.

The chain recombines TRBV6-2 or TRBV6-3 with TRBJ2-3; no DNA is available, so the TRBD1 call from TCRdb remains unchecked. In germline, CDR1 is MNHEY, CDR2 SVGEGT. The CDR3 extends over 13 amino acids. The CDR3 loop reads CASNRGPTDTQYF.

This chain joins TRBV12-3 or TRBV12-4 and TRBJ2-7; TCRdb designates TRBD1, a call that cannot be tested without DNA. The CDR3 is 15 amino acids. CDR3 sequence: CASSLGGTGVGEQYF.

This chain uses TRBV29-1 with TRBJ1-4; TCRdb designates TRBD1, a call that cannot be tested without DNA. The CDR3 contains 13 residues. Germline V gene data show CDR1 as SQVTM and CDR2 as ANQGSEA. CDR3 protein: CSVRAPSEEKLFF.

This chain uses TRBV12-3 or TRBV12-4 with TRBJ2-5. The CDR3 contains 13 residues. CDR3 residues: CASSRLRIGTQYF.